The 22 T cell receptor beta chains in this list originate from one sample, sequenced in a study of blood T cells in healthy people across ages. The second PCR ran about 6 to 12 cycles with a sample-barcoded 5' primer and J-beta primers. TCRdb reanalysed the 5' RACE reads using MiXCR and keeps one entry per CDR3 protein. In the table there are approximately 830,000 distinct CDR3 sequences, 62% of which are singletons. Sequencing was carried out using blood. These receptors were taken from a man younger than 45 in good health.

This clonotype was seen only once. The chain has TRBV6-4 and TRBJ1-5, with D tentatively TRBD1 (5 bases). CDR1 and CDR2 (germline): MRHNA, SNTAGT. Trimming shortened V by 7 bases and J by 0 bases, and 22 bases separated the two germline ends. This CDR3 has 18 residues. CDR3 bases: TGTGCCAGCATCCCGAAGGGGACGGAGGATTATAGCAATCAGCCCCAGCATTTT. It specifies CASIPKGTEDYSNQPQHF.

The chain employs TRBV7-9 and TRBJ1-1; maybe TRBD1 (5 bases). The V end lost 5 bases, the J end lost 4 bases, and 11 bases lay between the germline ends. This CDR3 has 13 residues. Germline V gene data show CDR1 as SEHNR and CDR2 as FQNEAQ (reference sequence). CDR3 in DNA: TGTGCCAGCAGCCCCAGGGAAAGCACTGAAGCTTTCTTT. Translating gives CASSPRESTEAFF.

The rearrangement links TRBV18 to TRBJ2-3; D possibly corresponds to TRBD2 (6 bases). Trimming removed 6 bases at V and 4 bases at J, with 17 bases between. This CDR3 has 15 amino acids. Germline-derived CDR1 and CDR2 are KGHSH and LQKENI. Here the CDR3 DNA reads TGTGCCAGCTCGCCATCCGGCGGCGGGGCAGATACGCAGTATTTT. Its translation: CASSPSGGGADTQYF.

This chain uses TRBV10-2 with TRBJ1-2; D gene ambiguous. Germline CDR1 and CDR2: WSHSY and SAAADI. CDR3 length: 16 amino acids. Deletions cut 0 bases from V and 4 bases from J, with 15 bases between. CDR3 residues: CASSESWASSAYGYTF. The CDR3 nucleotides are TGCGCCAGCAGTGAGTCCTGGGCATCCTCAGCCTATGGCTACACCTTC.

The CDR3: CASSLRGGLAKNIQYF. The CDR3 nucleotides read TGTGCCAGCAGCCTCCGTGGGGGGCTAGCCAAAAACATTCAGTACTTC. V is TRBV7-2 and J is TRBJ2-4; D tentatively reads TRBD1 or TRBD2 (6 bases each). V was shortened by 5 bases and J by 0 bases, with 14 bases between the two germline ends. The CDR3 has 16 residues. Germline CDR1 reads SGHTA; CDR2 reads FQGNSA.

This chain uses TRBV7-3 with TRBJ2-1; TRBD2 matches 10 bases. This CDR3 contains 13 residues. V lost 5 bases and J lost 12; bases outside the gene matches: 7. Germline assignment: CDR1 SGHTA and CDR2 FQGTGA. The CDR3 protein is CASSDPSGGRQFF. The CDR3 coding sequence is TGTGCCAGCAGCGATCCTAGCGGGGGCCGGCAGTTCTTC.

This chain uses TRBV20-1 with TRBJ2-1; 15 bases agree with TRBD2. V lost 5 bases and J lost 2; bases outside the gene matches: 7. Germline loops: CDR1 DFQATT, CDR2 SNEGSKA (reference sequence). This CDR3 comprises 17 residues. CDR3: CSAGLAGGPRAYNEQFF. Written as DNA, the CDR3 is TGCAGTGCTGGACTAGCGGGGGGGCCACGGGCCTACAATGAGCAGTTCTTC.

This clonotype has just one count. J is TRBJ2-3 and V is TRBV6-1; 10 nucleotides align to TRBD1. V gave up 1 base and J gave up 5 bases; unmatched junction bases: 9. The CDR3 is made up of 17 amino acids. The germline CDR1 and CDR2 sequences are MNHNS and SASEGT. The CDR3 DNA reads TGTGCCAGCAGTGAAGTCCGGGACAGGGGAGTTAGAGATACGCAGTATTTT. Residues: CASSEVRDRGVRDTQYF.

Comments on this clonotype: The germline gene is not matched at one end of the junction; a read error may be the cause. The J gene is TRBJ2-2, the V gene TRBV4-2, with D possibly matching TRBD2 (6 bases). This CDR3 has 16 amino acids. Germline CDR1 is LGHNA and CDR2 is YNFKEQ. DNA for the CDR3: TGTGCCAGTAGCCAAGATCTAGCGTCGAACACCGGGGAGCTGTTTTTT. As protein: CASSQDLASNTGELFF.

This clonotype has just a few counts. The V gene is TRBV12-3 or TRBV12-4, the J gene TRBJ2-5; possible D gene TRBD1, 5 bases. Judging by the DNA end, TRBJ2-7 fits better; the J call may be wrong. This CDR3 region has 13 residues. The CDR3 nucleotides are TGTGCCAGCAGCGACAGAGCTTTCTACGAGCAGTACTTC. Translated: CASSDRAFYEQYF.

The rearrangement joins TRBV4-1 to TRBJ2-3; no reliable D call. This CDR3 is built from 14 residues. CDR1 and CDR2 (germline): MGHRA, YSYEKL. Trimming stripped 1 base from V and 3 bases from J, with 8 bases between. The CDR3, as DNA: TGCGCCAGCAGCCAAGGGGTAGGGACAGATACGCAGTATTTT. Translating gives CASSQGVGTDTQYF.

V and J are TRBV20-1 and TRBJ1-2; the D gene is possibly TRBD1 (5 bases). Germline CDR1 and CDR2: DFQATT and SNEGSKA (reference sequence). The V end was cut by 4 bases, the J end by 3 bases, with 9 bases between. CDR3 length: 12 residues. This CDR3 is CSAIQGDYGYTF. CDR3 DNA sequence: TGCAGTGCTATACAAGGGGACTATGGCTACACCTTC.

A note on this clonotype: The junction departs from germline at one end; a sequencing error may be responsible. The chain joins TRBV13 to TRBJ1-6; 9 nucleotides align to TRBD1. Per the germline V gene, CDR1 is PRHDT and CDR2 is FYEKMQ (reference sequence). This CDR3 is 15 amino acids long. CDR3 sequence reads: CASSWRGQGNSSLHF. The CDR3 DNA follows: TGTGCCAGCAGCTGGCGGGGACAGGGAAATTCATCCCTCCACTTT.

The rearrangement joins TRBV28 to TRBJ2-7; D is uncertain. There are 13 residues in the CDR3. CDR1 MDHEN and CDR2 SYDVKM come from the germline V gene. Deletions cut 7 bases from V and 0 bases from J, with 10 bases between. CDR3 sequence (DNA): TGTGCCAGCACTTCTCTCAGCTCCTACGAGCAGTACTTC. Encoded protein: CASTSLSSYEQYF.

CDR3 DNA: TGTGCCAGCAGTTACTCGCTAGCGGGGTCCCGGGAGACCCAGTACTTC. As protein: CASSYSLAGSRETQYF. The V gene is TRBV6-5, the J gene TRBJ2-5, with TRBD2 identical over 9 bases. V was clipped by 0 bases and J by 5 bases; unmatched bases: 7. Germline V gene sequence: CDR1 MNHEY, CDR2 SVGAGI. The CDR3 length is 16 residues.

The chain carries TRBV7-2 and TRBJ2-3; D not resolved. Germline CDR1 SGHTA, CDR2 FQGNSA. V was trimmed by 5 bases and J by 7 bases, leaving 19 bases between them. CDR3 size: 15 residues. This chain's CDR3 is CASSPTPQGRNTQYF. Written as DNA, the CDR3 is TGTGCCAGCAGCCCAACGCCTCAAGGACGGAATACGCAGTATTTT.

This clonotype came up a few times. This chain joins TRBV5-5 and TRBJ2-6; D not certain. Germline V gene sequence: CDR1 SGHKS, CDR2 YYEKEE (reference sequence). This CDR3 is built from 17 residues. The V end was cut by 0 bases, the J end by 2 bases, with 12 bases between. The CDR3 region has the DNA TGTGCCAGCAGCTTGGGGACCGAACAGCCTGGGGCCAACGTCCTGACTTTC. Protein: CASSLGTEQPGANVLTF.

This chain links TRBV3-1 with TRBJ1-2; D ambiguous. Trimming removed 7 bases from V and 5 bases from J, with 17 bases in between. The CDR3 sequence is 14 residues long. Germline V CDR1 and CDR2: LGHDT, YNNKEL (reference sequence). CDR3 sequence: CASTSLEGGYGYTF. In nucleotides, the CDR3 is TGTGCCAGCACCTCCTTGGAGGGCGGATATGGCTACACCTTC.

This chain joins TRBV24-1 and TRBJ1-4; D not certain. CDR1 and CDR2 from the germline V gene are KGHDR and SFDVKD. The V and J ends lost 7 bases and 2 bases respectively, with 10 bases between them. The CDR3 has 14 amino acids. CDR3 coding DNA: TGTGCCACCAGCGAGGATCCGACTAATGAAAAACTGTTTTTT. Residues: CATSEDPTNEKLFF.

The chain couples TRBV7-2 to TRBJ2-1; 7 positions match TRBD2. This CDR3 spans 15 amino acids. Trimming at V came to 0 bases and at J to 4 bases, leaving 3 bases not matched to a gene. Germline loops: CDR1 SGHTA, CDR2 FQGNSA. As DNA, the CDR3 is TGTGCCAGCAGCTTAGCGGGGGGGATTTACAATGAGCAGTTCTTC. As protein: CASSLAGGIYNEQFF.

The chain's CDR3 is CASSPAGGAFHEKLFF. CDR3 in DNA: TGTGCCAGCAGCCCAGCGGGCGGTGCCTTTCATGAAAAACTGTTTTTT. The chain couples TRBV7-2 to TRBJ1-4; D call uncertain. The CDR3 contains 16 residues. Trimming shortened V by 5 bases and J by 6 bases, and 19 bases separated the two germline ends. Per the germline V gene, CDR1 is SGHTA and CDR2 is FQGNSA.

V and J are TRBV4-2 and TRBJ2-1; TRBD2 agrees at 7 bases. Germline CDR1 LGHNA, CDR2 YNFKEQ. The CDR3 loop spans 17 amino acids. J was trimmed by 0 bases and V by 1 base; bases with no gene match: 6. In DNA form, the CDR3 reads TGTGCCAGCAGCCAAGGTCAAGGGGACTACTCCTACAATGAGCAGTTCTTC. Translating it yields CASSQGQGDYSYNEQFF.